What follows is one TCR beta chain and its context. The target antigen is unknown. This sample is part of a study of CD8 T cells in Susac syndrome. Overall study results and limits: The TCR sequencing and HLA analysis in the study involved a relatively small number of individuals, as the study acknowledged.

The RNA, about 0.45 to 1 ug, was put through reverse transcription using random hexamers. One entry per CDR3 protein, called by TCRdb with MiXCR from the immunoSEQ multiplex PCR reads. Of about 300,000 distinct CDR3 sequences in the sample, around 83% were seen once. V dropped 0 bases and J dropped 0; count of bases not matched to a gene: 10. Germline V gene sequence: CDR1 SGHNT, CDR2 YYREEE (reference sequence). This CDR3 contains 19 residues. Sequencing of TCR beta, carried out with a high-throughput approach, was applied to CD8+ and CD4+ T cells from the blood. FACS enriched CD8+ TEMRA cells, while bulk CD8+ and CD4+ were negatively isolated.

The V call is TRBV5-4, the J call TRBJ2-3; TRBD2 matches 10 bases. This sequence originates from a human donor with multiple sclerosis. The sample was CD8+ T cells from PBMCs. CDR3 protein: CASSLGFLAGVRSTDTQYF. The DNA for the CDR3 is TGTGCCAGCAGCTTGGGGTTTCTAGCGGGGGTTAGGAGCACAGATACGCAGTATTTT.